A single sample is the source of the 30 T cell receptor beta chains below, sequenced in a study of T cell responses to AZD1222 COVID-19 vaccine (dated by TCRdb to the early 2020s). The method was the immunoSEQ multiplex PCR assay. Imported from immuneACCESS, the table was reduced by TCRdb to in-frame sequences with V and J called. These copies leave out some clones; in studies compared against another copy, an unresolved V gene accounts for under half, and the cause of the remainder is not known. For this sample the table gives roughly 100,000 clones, of which 88% were detected only once. The top ten clonotypes cover around 9.1% of the sample. Reading the label with the study, this specimen's time point is: baseline before first vaccination. The source was peripheral blood, collected on day 0 of AZD1222 vaccination. The receptors come from an adult in good health.

The V gene is TRBV19, the J gene TRBJ1-1, with a weak D call TRBD1 (5 bases). The CDR3 has 14 residues. From germline, CDR1 is LNHDA and CDR2 SQIVND (reference sequence). Between the trimmed V and J ends, which lost 3 bases and 2 bases, there was a span of 10 bases. The CDR3 reads CASSIGHLNTEAFF. CDR3 nucleotide sequence: TGTGCCAGTAGTATTGGACATCTTAACACTGAAGCTTTCTTT. Supplemented by reference TRBV19 and TRBJ1-1, the full variable domain reads DGGITQSPKYLFRKEGQNVTLSCEQNLNHDAMYWYRQDPGQGLRLIYYSQIVNDFQKGDIAEGYSVSREKKESFPLTVTSAQKNPTAFYLCASSIGHLNTEAFFGQGTRLTVV.

The gene calls are TRBV7-3 and TRBJ1-2; no clear D. CDR1 and CDR2 (germline): SGHTA, FQGTGA. The CDR3 consists of 22 residues. Deletions cut 7 bases from V and 2 bases from J, with 38 bases between. The CDR3 sequence: CASTRTVPKAVTQDARNYGYTF. In nucleotides, the CDR3 is TGTGCCAGCACCCGAACAGTCCCTAAAGCCGTGACCCAGGACGCGAGAAACTATGGCTACACCTTC.

This clone was counted a few times. The J gene is TRBJ1-3, the V gene TRBV7-9; no definite D call. The CDR3 spans 15 residues. The V end was cut by 5 bases, the J end by 2 bases, with 13 bases between. CDR1 is SEHNR and CDR2 is FQNEAQ in the germline V gene (reference sequence). CDR3 DNA sequence: TGTGCCAGCAGCGGTCCAGCACCGGCTGGAAACACCATATATTTT. It codes for CASSGPAPAGNTIYF.

The rearrangement joins TRBV15 to TRBJ1-1; 7 bases are shared with TRBD1. This CDR3 is 14 amino acids long. The junction had 6 bases not matched to a gene; V was cut back by 4 bases and J by 4 bases. Germline V gene data show CDR1 as LNHNV and CDR2 as YYDKDF (reference sequence). CDR3: CATSTLRGSTEAFF. The CDR3 DNA reads TGTGCCACCAGCACACTCAGGGGGAGCACTGAAGCTTTCTTT.

This rearrangement joins TRBV29-1 to TRBJ1-3; 7 positions match TRBD1. The CDR3 has 14 amino acids. Germline trimming cut 7 bases from V and 0 bases from J; bases unmatched to any gene: 6. The germline V gene has CDR1 SQVTM and CDR2 ANQGSEA. CDR3 bases: TGCAGCGCCGGACAGGACTACTCTGGAAACACCATATATTTT. Translated: CSAGQDYSGNTIYF.

The chain carries TRBV27 and TRBJ1-6; TRBD1 agrees at 7 bases. The CDR3 spans 12 residues. V trimming: 6 bases; J trimming: 10 bases; junction bases outside the gene matches: 3. CDR1 is MNHEY, CDR2 SMNVEV, per germline (reference sequence). CDR3 region: CASRTGYSPLHF. Written as DNA, the CDR3 is TGTGCCAGCAGGACAGGGTACTCACCCCTCCACTTT.

This clone has a single count. J is TRBJ2-1 and V is TRBV6-5, with 8 bases lining up with TRBD2. Germline V lookup: CDR1 MNHEY, CDR2 SVGAGI. V shed 6 bases, J shed 6 bases, and the junction held 10 bases outside the gene matches. The length of the CDR3 is 15 residues. CDR3 sequence (DNA): TGTGCCAGCAGAACCGGGGCGGGAGGCTCCAATGAGCAGTTCTTC. Translated, it gives CASRTGAGGSNEQFF.

This chain connects TRBV13 to TRBJ2-7; 15 bases fit TRBD2. CDR3 length equals 17 residues. The germline CDR1 and CDR2 sequences are PRHDT and FYEKMQ (reference sequence). J was trimmed by 4 bases and V by 5 bases; bases with no gene match: 9. CDR3 DNA: TGTGCCAGCAGCCTACCACCGGGACTAGCGGGAGGTTACGAGCAGTACTTC. Protein sequence: CASSLPPGLAGGYEQYF.

V and J are TRBV7-2 and TRBJ1-1; 7 bases match TRBD1. J lost 5 bases, V lost 8 bases, and 11 bases had no gene match. CDR1 is SGHTA, CDR2 FQGNSA, per germline. There are 14 residues in the CDR3. Written as DNA, the CDR3 is TGTGCCAGCCTTCTTTACAGGGGTGAGACTGAAGCTTTCTTT. Protein sequence: CASLLYRGETEAFF.

This chain joins TRBV4-2 and TRBJ2-1; perhaps TRBD2 as D (5 bases). Trimming cost V 0 bases and J 0 bases, with 9 bases left between them. Germline V gene sequence: CDR1 LGHNA, CDR2 YNFKEQ. The CDR3 covers 16 residues. The CDR3 DNA reads as TGTGCCAGCAGCCAAGAAACGGGAAGCTCCTACAATGAGCAGTTCTTC. Translation: CASSQETGSSYNEQFF.

This clone appeared a few times. V gene TRBV5-1 combines with J gene TRBJ1-1, with 7 bases aligning to TRBD1. The CDR3 totals 14 residues. Per germline, CDR1 SGHRS and CDR2 YFSETQ. With 4 bases clipped from V and 0 bases from J, the junction kept 3 bases outside the gene matches. The CDR3 here is CASSQDRLNTEAFF. The DNA of the CDR3 is TGCGCCAGCAGCCAGGACAGGCTGAACACTGAAGCTTTCTTT.

The chain carries TRBV19 and TRBJ2-1; 8 bases are shared with TRBD2. CDR1 and CDR2 from the germline V gene are LNHDA and SQIVND (reference sequence). CDR3 size: 16 residues. The J segment lost 2 bases and the V segment lost 3 bases, leaving 6 bases of the junction unmatched. This chain's CDR3 is CASSITVSGAYNEQFF. CDR3 nucleotides: TGTGCCAGTAGTATCACAGTTAGCGGGGCCTACAATGAGCAGTTCTTC.

V and J are TRBV2 and TRBJ2-7, with 8 bases identical to TRBD1. V gave up 8 bases and J gave up 2 bases; unmatched junction bases: 8. Per germline, CDR1 SNHLY and CDR2 FYNNEI. The CDR3 spans 14 residues. CDR3: CASGQGALTYEQYF. As DNA, the CDR3 is TGTGCCAGCGGACAGGGTGCCCTTACCTACGAGCAGTACTTC.

This clone was seen more than once but under ten times. V usage is TRBV5-8 and J usage is TRBJ2-1; either TRBD1 or TRBD2 may supply D (5 bases each). The CDR3 contains 15 residues. V lost 4 bases and J lost 5, with 16 bases in between. Germline CDR1 is SGHTS and CDR2 is YDEGEE. CDR3 bases: TGTGCCAGCAGCCCCTATTCCGGGACGGACAATGAGCAGTTCTTC. It translates to CASSPYSGTDNEQFF.

The J gene is TRBJ1-4, the V gene TRBV7-8; D is perhaps TRBD1 (5 bases). Trimming pared 5 bases from V and 5 bases from J, leaving 12 bases between. The CDR3 runs 14 residues. CDR1 is SGHVS and CDR2 is FQNEAQ in the germline V gene. The CDR3 nucleotides read TGTGCCAGCAGCGTGGGAGGGGTGAATGAAAAACTGTTTTTT. Protein: CASSVGGVNEKLFF.

V and J are TRBV2 and TRBJ1-6, with D unclear. Trimming took off 3 bases at V and 10 bases at J, with 10 bases between the two ends. The CDR3 is 13 residues long. The germline CDR1 and CDR2 sequences are SNHLY and FYNNEI. The CDR3 nucleotides read TGTGCCAGCAGTGAGATCCAAGAATCACCCCTCCACTTT. This sequence encodes CASSEIQESPLHF.

The chain couples TRBV28 to TRBJ1-5; D gene ambiguous. With 6 bases removed from V and 1 base from J, the gap between germline ends came to 13 bases. The CDR3 extends over 15 amino acids. Germline CDR1 and CDR2: MDHEN and SYDVKM. CDR3 sequence reads: CASSPQSGSNQPQHF. The CDR3 bases are TGTGCCAGCAGCCCCCAATCCGGGAGCAATCAGCCCCAGCATTTT.

The V and J genes are TRBV18 and TRBJ2-1, with 9 bases aligning to TRBD2. Per the germline V gene, CDR1 is KGHSH and CDR2 is LQKENI. The CDR3 is made up of 15 amino acids. With V trimmed by 3 bases and J by 9 bases, 9 bases remained unmatched. The CDR3 loop reads CASSPPGPSGTEQFF. CDR3 DNA sequence: TGTGCCAGCTCACCCCCCGGCCCTAGCGGGACTGAGCAGTTCTTC. Looking up the rest from reference TRBV18 and TRBJ2-1 gives the full variable domain: NAGVMQNPRHLVRRRGQEARLRCSPMKGHSHVYWYRQLPEEGLKFMVYLQKENIIDESGMPKERFSAEFPKEGPSILRIQQVVRGDSAAYFCASSPPGPSGTEQFFGPGTRLTVL.

The chain recombines TRBV11-1 with TRBJ2-1; D is uncertain. This CDR3 has 14 amino acids. Trimming pared 8 bases from V and 2 bases from J, leaving 13 bases between. Germline V lookup: CDR1 SGHAT, CDR2 FQDESV (reference sequence). CDR3 in DNA: TGTGCCAGCTCGCCCGGGTTAACCTACAATGAGCAGTTCTTC. Its protein is CASSPGLTYNEQFF.

This chain connects TRBV24-1 to TRBJ2-1; D possibly corresponds to TRBD2 (5 bases). CDR3 length: 14 amino acids. The V end was cut by 6 bases, the J end by 3 bases, with 11 bases between. CDR1 and CDR2 (germline): KGHDR, SFDVKD. The CDR3 nucleotides are TGTGCCACCAGTCAGGTAGCGAGCTACAATGAGCAGTTCTTC. It translates to CATSQVASYNEQFF.

The V call is TRBV20-1, the J call TRBJ1-6; D might be TRBD1 (5 bases). CDR3 length: 11 residues. In germline, CDR1 is DFQATT, CDR2 SNEGSKA (reference sequence). As DNA, the CDR3 is TGCACCCGGGACCGAAATTCACCCCTCCACTTT. It codes for CTRDRNSPLHF.

A single count supports this clone. The chain employs TRBV19 and TRBJ1-5, with a tentative D call TRBD1 (5 bases). Germline V CDR1 and CDR2: LNHDA, SQIVND (reference sequence). The CDR3 is 15 residues long. Trimming stripped 5 bases from V and 2 bases from J, with 13 bases between. The CDR3, as DNA: TGTGCCAGTAGTGGGTCTGCAGGGCGCAATCAGCCCCAGCATTTT. Translation: CASSGSAGRNQPQHF.

This rearrangement joins TRBV28 to TRBJ1-4; the D is unclear. The CDR3 extends over 11 amino acids. CDR1 is MDHEN, CDR2 SYDVKM, per germline. V was trimmed by 3 bases and J by 8 bases, leaving 4 bases between them. The CDR3 DNA reads TGTGCCAGCAGTTTCGGCGAAAAACTGTTTTTT. Its protein product is CASSFGEKLFF.

The DNA of the CDR3 is TGTGCCAGCAGTACGACAGGGGGCGGCTATGGCTACACCTTC. It is translated as CASSTTGGGYGYTF. This chain uses TRBV28 with TRBJ1-2; 10 bases match TRBD1. With 5 bases clipped from V and 4 bases from J, the junction kept 4 bases outside the gene matches. CDR1 and CDR2 (germline): MDHEN, SYDVKM. This CDR3 comprises 14 residues.

The chain uses TRBV29-1 and TRBJ2-3; no clear D gene. Trimming shortened V by 6 bases and J by 6 bases, and 10 bases separated the two germline ends. Germline-derived CDR1 and CDR2 are SQVTM and ANQGSEA. The CDR3 sequence is 11 residues long. The CDR3 DNA reads TGCAGCGTAGGGATCGTGGATACGCAGTATTTT. Protein: CSVGIVDTQYF.

The rearrangement joins TRBV28 to TRBJ2-5; 8 bases line up with TRBD2. Germline-derived CDR1 and CDR2 are MDHEN and SYDVKM. V was clipped by 6 bases and J by 5 bases; unmatched bases: 8. The CDR3 has 14 residues. The CDR3 protein is CASRPGLEMETQYF. DNA of the CDR3: TGTGCCAGCAGACCGGGACTAGAAATGGAGACCCAGTACTTC.

This clone was counted between two and nine times. The V call is TRBV10-3, the J call TRBJ2-5; 9 nucleotides agree with TRBD2. Per the germline V gene, CDR1 is ENHRY and CDR2 is SYGVKD. The length of the CDR3 is 14 residues. The CDR3 region is CASQNSGGGETQYF. CDR3 coding DNA: TGTGCTTCGCAGAATAGCGGGGGTGGAGAGACCCAGTACTTC.

The chain joins TRBV6-5 to TRBJ2-5; TRBD2 agrees at 7 bases. Looked up from germline, CDR1 is MNHEY and CDR2 is SVGAGI. The CDR3 has 13 amino acids. The V and J ends lost 5 bases and 4 bases, in that order; junction bases with no gene match: 4. This chain's CDR3 is CASSPREGETQYF. The CDR3 DNA follows: TGTGCCAGCAGTCCTAGGGAGGGAGAGACCCAGTACTTC.

The V and J genes are TRBV5-1 and TRBJ2-1, with D perhaps matching TRBD2 (6 bases). The CDR3 is made up of 14 amino acids. The germline V and J ends were trimmed by 3 bases and 4 bases, with 11 bases remaining between them. Germline CDR1 is SGHRS and CDR2 is YFSETQ. Written as DNA, the CDR3 is TGCGCCAGCAGCTGGAGGGCGGATTACAATGAGCAGTTCTTC. This codes for CASSWRADYNEQFF. Filled out from reference TRBV5-1 and TRBJ2-1, the complete variable domain reads KAGVTQTPRYLIKTRGQQVTLSCSPISGHRSVSWYQQTPGQGLQFLFEYFSETQRNKGNFPGRFSGRQFSNSRSEMNVSTLELGDSALYLCASSWRADYNEQFFGPGTRLTVL.

This rearrangement joins TRBV27 to TRBJ2-7, with a weak D call TRBD2 (6 bases). This CDR3 is 15 amino acids long. Germline CDR1 MNHEY, CDR2 SMNVEV (reference sequence). Trimming took 6 bases from V and 0 from J, leaving 15 bases between them. In DNA, the CDR3 is TGTGCCAGCAGCCTAACCCGACTAGGCTCCTACGAGCAGTACTTC. This sequence encodes CASSLTRLGSYEQYF.